The text below deals with one T cell receptor beta chain. CDR1 and CDR2 (germline): WSHSY, SAAADI. Trimming cost V 8 bases and J 6 bases, with 11 bases left between them. The CDR3 is made up of 11 amino acids. PCR involved 60 Vbeta and 13 Jbeta primers. Only in-frame clones appear in the TCRdb table, and some are missing; sequencing was by immunoSEQ multiplex PCR. The profile shows approximately 130,000 clones, 78% of them singletons. The entry originates in a study of cytomegalovirus exposure and HLA in healthy donors. The sample taken for sequencing was PBMCs. The chain recombines TRBV10-2 with TRBJ2-7; D perhaps matches TRBD2 (5 bases). The receptor's source is a woman in her thirties or forties in good health and CMV-seronegative. CDR3 region: CASQRGFEQYF. The CDR3 DNA is TGCGCCAGCCAGAGAGGGTTCGAGCAGTACTTC.